This T cell receptor (beta chain) is from a study of identical twins. Study-wide results and caveats: Low generation-probability sequences were in excess among twin-shared out-of-frame alpha sequences.

Deletions cut 5 bases from V and 4 bases from J, with 23 bases between. Germline loops: CDR1 SGHAT, CDR2 FQDESV (reference sequence). The CDR3 loop spans 18 amino acids. TCRdb analysed the 5' RACE reads with MiXCR anew, one entry per CDR3 protein. The sample has 690,000 or so distinct CDR3 sequences; 5.5% to 7.5% are singletons. In regard to this clonotype: Its target is not known.

The J gene is TRBJ2-2, the V gene TRBV11-1; D might be TRBD2 (6 bases). The clonotype comes from a man in his late teens or twenties in good health. The sample comprised naive T cells sorted from blood. CDR3 nucleotides: TGTGCCAGCAGCCTCCCAGATAGCGGCCTCGGCGGCACCGGGGAGCTGTTTTTT. Its protein product is CASSLPDSGLGGTGELFF.